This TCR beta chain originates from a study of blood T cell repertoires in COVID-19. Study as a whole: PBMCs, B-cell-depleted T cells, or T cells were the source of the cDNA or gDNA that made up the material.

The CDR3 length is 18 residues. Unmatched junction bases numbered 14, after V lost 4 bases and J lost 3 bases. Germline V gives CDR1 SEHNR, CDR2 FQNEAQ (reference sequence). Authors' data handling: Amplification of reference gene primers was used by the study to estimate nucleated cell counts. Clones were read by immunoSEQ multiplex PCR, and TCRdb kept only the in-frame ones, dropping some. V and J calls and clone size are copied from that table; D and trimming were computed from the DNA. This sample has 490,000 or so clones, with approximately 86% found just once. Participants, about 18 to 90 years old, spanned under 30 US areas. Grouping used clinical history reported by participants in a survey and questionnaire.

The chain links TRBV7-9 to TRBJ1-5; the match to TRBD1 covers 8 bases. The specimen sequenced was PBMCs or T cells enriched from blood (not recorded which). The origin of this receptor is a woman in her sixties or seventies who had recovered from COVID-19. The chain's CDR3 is CASSWTLSGGEVNQPQHF. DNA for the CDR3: TGTGCCAGCAGCTGGACCCTTTCAGGGGGCGAAGTCAATCAGCCCCAGCATTTT.